This entry lists 9 T cell receptor beta chains sequenced from one sample in a study of post-analysis software for immune sequencing data. Whole-study results and caveats: Five or six TRBV segments were more frequent in patients than controls; TRBV5-6, TRBV5-1 and TRBV20-1 belonged to this group.

Every TCR beta cDNA library bore unique molecular identifiers. TCRdb re-derived calls from the PCR reads in MiXCR, one entry per CDR3 protein. The repertoire has fewer than 850,000 distinct CDR3 sequences, about 45% of them found once; the top ten carry 4% to 5%. The antigens for these receptors are not known. Specimen: blood. These TCRs come from a girl aged 5-17 years with multiple sclerosis.

The chain couples TRBV5-1 to TRBJ1-1; TRBD1 might be the D (5 bases). Between the trimmed V and J ends, which lost 4 bases and 2 bases, there was a span of 12 bases. The CDR3 has 14 residues. Germline lookup yields CDR1 SGHRS and CDR2 YFSETQ. CDR3 loop: CASSLFRTNTEAFF. The DNA of the CDR3 is TGCGCCAGCAGCCTGTTTCGGACAAACACTGAAGCTTTCTTT. Variable domain in full (rest from reference TRBV5-1 and TRBJ1-1): KAGVTQTPRYLIKTRGQQVTLSCSPISGHRSVSWYQQTPGQGLQFLFEYFSETQRNKGNFPGRFSGRQFSNSRSEMNVSTLELGDSALYLCASSLFRTNTEAFFGQGTRLTVV.

In its sample, this clonotype was seen a few times. The rearrangement links TRBV28 to TRBJ1-1; D uncertain. This CDR3 spans 13 amino acids. Germline lookup yields CDR1 MDHEN and CDR2 SYDVKM. V was clipped by 6 bases and J by 6 bases, with 14 bases between them. CDR3 sequence: CASSLGTIAEAFF. Here the CDR3 DNA reads TGTGCCAGCAGCTTGGGAACAATCGCTGAAGCTTTCTTT.

This clonotype was counted a few times. The rearrangement links TRBV27 to TRBJ2-1, with TRBD1 identical over 8 bases. This CDR3 spans 15 amino acids. The J segment lost 4 bases and the V segment lost 3 bases, leaving 5 bases of the junction unmatched. CDR1 MNHEY and CDR2 SMNVEV come from the germline V gene (reference sequence). DNA for the CDR3: TGTGCCAGCAGTTTGGACAGGGCCTATTACAATGAGCAGTTCTTC. Protein: CASSLDRAYYNEQFF.

This sequence joins TRBV5-6 and TRBJ2-2, with D hard to call. V was shortened by 2 bases and J by 0 bases, with 8 bases between the two germline ends. CDR1 SGHDT and CDR2 YYEEEE come from the germline V gene. The CDR3 runs 15 residues. CDR3 in amino acids: CASSFNNPNTGELFF. CDR3 in DNA: TGTGCCAGCAGCTTTAACAACCCGAACACCGGGGAGCTGTTTTTT.

This clonotype was found a few times. One junction end does not reproduce the germline sequence, and a read error may be involved. The chain joins TRBV11-2 to TRBJ1-1; the D is unclear. This CDR3 is built from 14 residues. Looked up from germline, CDR1 is SGHAT and CDR2 is FQNNGV. Here the CDR3 reads CASSLMSMNAEAFF. The CDR3 DNA reads TGTGCCAGCAGCTTAATGTCCATGAACGCTGAAGCTTTCTTT.

This chain links TRBV27 with TRBJ2-5, with D possibly TRBD1 on 7 matching bases. The CDR3 runs 13 residues. The V and J ends lost 10 bases and 5 bases respectively, with 17 bases between them. The germline V gene encodes CDR1 MNHEY and CDR2 SMNVEV (reference sequence). The CDR3 spells CATRAPGGETQYF. Written as DNA, the CDR3 is TGTGCCACCCGTGCCCCAGGGGGGGAGACCCAGTACTTC.

This chain links TRBV5-6 with TRBJ2-5; either TRBD1 or TRBD2 may fit D (5 bases each). The J call could be wrong; TRBJ2-4 is a better fit for the DNA end. From germline, CDR1 is SGHDT and CDR2 YYEEEE. This CDR3 has 13 residues. The CDR3 loop is CASSLGGRNIQYF. In DNA, the CDR3 is TGTGCCAGCAGCTTGGGGGGGAGAAACATTCAGTACTTC.

The V call is TRBV28, the J call TRBJ2-3; D is unclear. Germline loops: CDR1 MDHEN, CDR2 SYDVKM. The CDR3 spans 12 residues. Trimming took off 3 bases at V and 6 bases at J, with 7 bases between the two ends. CDR3 coding DNA: TGTGCCAGCAGTTTCCGGTTGGATACGCAGTATTTT. This sequence encodes CASSFRLDTQYF.

V is TRBV9 and J is TRBJ2-3; 8 bases fit TRBD2. The CDR3 is 13 residues long. J lost 6 bases, V lost 4 bases, and 4 bases had no gene match. Germline lookup yields CDR1 SGDLS and CDR2 YYNGEE. CDR3 loop: CASSRGGGDTQYF. The CDR3 coding sequence is TGTGCCAGCAGCCGAGGCGGGGGGGATACGCAGTATTTT.